A selection of T cell receptor beta chains follows, all from one sample in a study of blood T cell repertoires in COVID-19. Generated by immunoSEQ multiplex PCR, the TCRdb table keeps only in-frame clones and is missing some. The table has 100,000 or so clones, 90% to 95% seen once. The specimen was peripheral blood. The receptors shown here come from a woman between 45 and 65 years old in a cohort sampled during active COVID-19. Both conserved end residues are part of each CDR3. The D gene is left open where the match is weak. Size tells how often a clone was seen (once, few, many) or the class of an expanded clone, and some rows leave it out.

TRBJ2-3	NA	TRBV7-6	TRBD2	TGTGCCAGCAGCTTATGGGCTAGCGGGAGCGGAGGGGATACGCAGTATTTT	CASSLWASGSGGDTQYF
TRBJ2-2	NA	TRBV3-1/TRBV3-2	TRBD2	TGTGCCAGCAGTTACGCTAGCGGGGCGGGGCCCGGGGAGCTGTTTTTT	CASSYASGAGPGELFF
TRBJ2-3	NA	TRBV3-1/TRBV3-2	TRBD2	TGTGCCAGCAGCCTGACTAGCGGGGGAGAAGATACGCAGTATTTT	CASSLTSGGEDTQYF
TRBJ2-7	few	TRBV14	TRBD1	TGTGCCAGCAGCCAAGGCAGGGGGCACTACGAGCAGTACTTC	CASSQGRGHYEQYF
TRBJ1-1	NA	TRBV6-1	NA	TGTGCCAGCAGTGATACAGCGGGAGGAGCTTTCTTT	CASSDTAGGAFF
TRBJ2-5	NA	TRBV28	NA	TGTGCCAGCAGTTCCCCCTCAGGGGCCCAGTACTTC	CASSSPSGAQYF
TRBJ2-1	many	TRBV5-1	TRBD2	TGCGCCAGCAGCCTTGCGACTAGCGGGGAAAAACTCTTC	CASSLATSGEKLF
TRBJ1-4	NA	TRBV6-5	NA	TGTGCCAGCACCGGGGGGGATGCTAATGAAAAACTGTTTTTT	CASTGGDANEKLFF
TRBJ1-1	NA	TRBV4-1	NA	TGCGCCAGCGGACTCCAGCTCCCGCACGCTGAAGCTTTCTTT	CASGLQLPHAEAFF
TRBJ2-1	NA	TRBV5-1	TRBD2	TGCGCCAGCAGACAAACGGGACTAGCCAATGAGCAGTTCTTC	CASRQTGLANEQFF
TRBJ2-6	NA	TRBV12-3/TRBV12-4	NA	TGTGCCAGCAGTTTAGGGGCCCTGGACGTCCTGACTTTC	CASSLGALDVLTF
TRBJ2-7	NA	TRBV6-1	NA	TGTGCCAGCAGTGAAGTTCGACATAACTCCTACGAGCAGTACTTC	CASSEVRHNSYEQYF
TRBJ2-5	NA	TRBV4-1	TRBD2	TGCGCCAGCAGCCGCGGGGGCACTAGCGGGCCGTCTGAGGAGACCCAGTACTTC	CASSRGGTSGPSEETQYF
TRBJ2-1	NA	TRBV14	NA	TGTGCCAGCAACCCCTTGTCCGGGACAAGCTCCTACAATGAGCAGTTCTTC	CASNPLSGTSSYNEQFF
TRBJ1-3	NA	TRBV3-1/TRBV3-2	NA	TGTGCCAGCAGCCAAGTTAAGGGGTACTCTGGAAACACCATATATTTT	CASSQVKGYSGNTIYF
TRBJ1-6	NA	TRBV19	TRBD1	TGTGCCAGTAACTCCGGGACAGGGAATTCACCCCTCCACTTT	CASNSGTGNSPLHF
TRBJ2-1	NA	TRBV2	TRBD2	TGTGCCAGCAGCCAAGGGGCTAGCGGGGGAGGTGAGCAGTTCTTC	CASSQGASGGGEQFF
TRBJ2-1	few	TRBV7-6	NA	TGTGCCAGCAGCTTAGCGGGCCAAAACGACAATGAGCAGTTCTTC	CASSLAGQNDNEQFF
TRBJ1-1	NA	TRBV7-9	TRBD1	TGTGCCAGCAGCTTAGCGGGACAGCTTGAAGCTTTCTTT	CASSLAGQLEAFF
TRBJ2-2	NA	TRBV25-1	NA	TGTGCCAGCACCCTGGGAGGGAACACCGGGGAGCTGTTTTTT	CASTLGGNTGELFF
TRBJ2-7	NA	TRBV18	TRBD1	TGTGCCAGCTCACCAGTCCTGACAGGGGAAGTCTACGAGCAGTACTTC	CASSPVLTGEVYEQYF
TRBJ1-5	few	TRBV6-6	NA	TGTGCCAGCAGTTACAGGGAGCGCAATCAGCCCCAGCATTTT	CASSYRERNQPQHF